This entry describes one T cell receptor (beta chain). This entry comes from a study of blood T cell repertoires in COVID-19. Per the germline V gene, CDR1 is LNHDA and CDR2 is SQIVND (reference sequence). With 5 bases removed from V and 11 bases from J, the gap between germline ends came to 15 bases. The CDR3 totals 12 residues. In the original workflow: Amplification of reference gene primers provided the estimated nucleated cell counts. Assay: immunoSEQ multiplex PCR; the TCRdb copy retains only in-frame clones and omits some. V and J calls and clone size are as listed in that table; D and trimming were resolved from the DNA. The table records tens of thousands of clones, almost 85% of them present only once.

Sequencing was carried out using peripheral blood. The receptor comes from a human donor in a cohort sampled during active COVID-19. This chain joins TRBV19 and TRBJ1-1, with D unclear. The CDR3 loop is CASSGYLVAAFF. The CDR3, as DNA: TGTGCCAGTAGTGGATATCTAGTAGCCGCTTTCTTT.